A selection of T cell receptor beta chains follows, all from one sample in a study of blood T cell repertoires in COVID-19. Some clones are missing from TCRdb's copy, which holds only in-frame ones; the method was immunoSEQ multiplex PCR. The sample holds 160,000 or so clones; roughly 82% are singletons and the top ten take around 15%. Material: PBMCs or T cells enriched from blood (not recorded which). Receptor source: a man aged 50-60 years who had recovered from COVID-19. The CDR3 runs from the conserved cysteine through the conserved F or W. Fields, in order: clone size, J gene, V gene, CDR3 protein. Clone size is shown for a subset of rows, as once, few, many or a class of expanded clone.

abundance: .; j_gene: TRBJ2-3; v_gene: TRBV11-3; CDR3aa: CASSHAGFEADTQYF
abundance: .; j_gene: TRBJ1-1; v_gene: TRBV13; CDR3aa: CASSRWSRNTEAFF
abundance: .; j_gene: TRBJ2-3; v_gene: TRBV4-2; CDR3aa: CASSHGGDTDTQYF
abundance: .; j_gene: TRBJ1-4; v_gene: TRBV2; CDR3aa: CASRMGGGLNEKLFF
abundance: .; j_gene: TRBJ2-6; v_gene: TRBV5-5; CDR3aa: CASSVRSGANVLTF
abundance: .; j_gene: TRBJ2-3; v_gene: TRBV19; CDR3aa: CASSSDLGSADTQYF
abundance: .; j_gene: TRBJ1-3; v_gene: TRBV29-1; CDR3aa: CSAGTGVNTIYF
abundance: .; j_gene: TRBJ2-5; v_gene: TRBV7-8; CDR3aa: CASSLVSGGETQYF
abundance: once; j_gene: TRBJ2-5; v_gene: TRBV5-1; CDR3aa: CASSPGQGQETQYF
abundance: few; j_gene: TRBJ1-1; v_gene: TRBV6-1; CDR3aa: CASSDARGRTEAFF
abundance: .; j_gene: TRBJ1-2; v_gene: TRBV5-5; CDR3aa: CASSPNREKGYTF
abundance: .; j_gene: TRBJ1-1; v_gene: TRBV6-5; CDR3aa: CASSSGQGRTEAFF
abundance: .; j_gene: TRBJ2-3; v_gene: TRBV7-3; CDR3aa: CASSLAGASTDTQYF
abundance: .; j_gene: TRBJ1-2; v_gene: TRBV11-1; CDR3aa: CASSPSPGTGNGYTF
abundance: .; j_gene: TRBJ1-2; v_gene: TRBV28; CDR3aa: CASSSIQGAGYTF
abundance: .; j_gene: TRBJ1-5; v_gene: TRBV13; CDR3aa: CASSPRRGRPPSNQPQHF
abundance: .; j_gene: TRBJ2-7; v_gene: TRBV5-5; CDR3aa: CASRKGQSSYEQYF
abundance: .; j_gene: TRBJ1-2; v_gene: TRBV2; CDR3aa: CASSDSGTEARPRINGYTF
abundance: .; j_gene: TRBJ1-4; v_gene: TRBV25-1; CDR3aa: CASSDITEEGGEKLFF
abundance: .; j_gene: TRBJ1-2; v_gene: TRBV24-1; CDR3aa: CATSDFAPGQGGIYGYTF
abundance: .; j_gene: TRBJ1-2; v_gene: TRBV4-2; CDR3aa: CASSQNVGRQGSGYTF
abundance: .; j_gene: TRBJ2-1; v_gene: TRBV27; CDR3aa: CASSLSRDSSYNEQFF
abundance: once; j_gene: TRBJ2-7; v_gene: TRBV23-1; CDR3aa: CASTPGQAPYEQYF
abundance: .; j_gene: TRBJ2-1; v_gene: TRBV27; CDR3aa: CASSLELAGAFYNEQFF
abundance: .; j_gene: TRBJ2-3; v_gene: TRBV11-2; CDR3aa: CASSPIAGGGSDTQYF
abundance: .; j_gene: TRBJ1-3; v_gene: TRBV7-8; CDR3aa: CASIPPGQPISGNTIYF
abundance: once; j_gene: TRBJ1-2; v_gene: TRBV29-1; CDR3aa: CSVEGGQMHGYTF
abundance: .; j_gene: TRBJ1-2; v_gene: TRBV18; CDR3aa: CASSARVSGYTF
abundance: few; j_gene: TRBJ2-5; v_gene: TRBV4-2; CDR3aa: CARSNGGAGETQYF